This T cell receptor (beta chain) was captured by sequencing in a study of graft-versus-host responses after intestinal transplantation. General study points: Researchers found GvH clones in recipient marrow, and some showed up first in ileum or blood. Clonal ratios of graft-versus-host to host-versus-graft in allografts were high for patients exhibiting graft-donor T cell macrochimerism.

Points on this clone: The antigen remains unidentified.

Sequencing used immunoSEQ multiplex PCR; TCRdb keeps in-frame clones, though not all of them. The repertoire consists of some 110,000 clones, with around 92% occurring once and the leading ten covering 0.95% to 1.5%. V was pared by 4 bases and J by 4 bases, with 13 bases of the junction left unmatched. The CDR3 covers 18 residues. Germline loops: CDR1 LGHNA, CDR2 YSLEER. The TCR originated in a human donor who was the organ donor for an intestinal transplant. This rearrangement joins TRBV4-3 to TRBJ2-3; 11 bases map to TRBD2. The specimen comprised unstimulated CD8+ T cells sorted from spleen or lymph node cells, sampled before transplant. The CDR3 DNA follows: TGCGCCAGCAGCCCAAAAGGGCTAGCGGGAGGCCCCGCAGATACGCAGTATTTT. Its protein is CASSPKGLAGGPADTQYF.